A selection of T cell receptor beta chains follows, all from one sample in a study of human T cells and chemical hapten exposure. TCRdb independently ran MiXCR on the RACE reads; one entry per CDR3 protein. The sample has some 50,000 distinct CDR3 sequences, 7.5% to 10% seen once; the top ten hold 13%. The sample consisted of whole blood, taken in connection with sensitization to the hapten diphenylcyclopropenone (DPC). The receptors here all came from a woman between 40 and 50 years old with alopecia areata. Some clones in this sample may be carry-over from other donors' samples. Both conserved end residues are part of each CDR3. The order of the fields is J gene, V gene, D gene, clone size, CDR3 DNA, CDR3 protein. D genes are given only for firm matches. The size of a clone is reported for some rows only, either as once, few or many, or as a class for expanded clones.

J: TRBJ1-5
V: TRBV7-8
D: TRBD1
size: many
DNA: TGTGCCAGCAGCTTGGTCAACCGGGACAGGGGCAATCAGCCCCAGCATTTT
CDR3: CASSLVNRDRGNQPQHF

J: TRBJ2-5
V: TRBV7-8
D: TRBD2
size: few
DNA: TGTGCCAGCAGCTTAAGGCCAGCTGCGGGGGGGCAAGAGACCCAGTACTTC
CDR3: CASSLRPAAGGQETQYF

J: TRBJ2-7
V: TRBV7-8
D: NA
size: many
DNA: TGTGCCAGCAGCTTAGAGGGACATACCTACGAGCAGTACTTC
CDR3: CASSLEGHTYEQYF

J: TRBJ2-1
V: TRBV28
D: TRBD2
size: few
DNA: TGTGCCAGCAGTCCCCTAACTAGCGGGGGGGCCAGGGATGAGCAGTTCTTC
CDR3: CASSPLTSGGARDEQFF

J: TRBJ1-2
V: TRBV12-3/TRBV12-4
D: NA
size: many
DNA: TGTGCCAGCAGTTTAATAGGTGGAGGGAATGGCTACACCTTC
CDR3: CASSLIGGGNGYTF

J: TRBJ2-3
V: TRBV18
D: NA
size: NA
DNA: TGTGCCAGCCTACCCTCTCGGACTGGCGAGCAGTATTTT
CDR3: CASLPSRTGEQYF

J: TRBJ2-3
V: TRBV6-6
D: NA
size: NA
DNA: TGTGCCAGCAGTTATGCGGGGGCCCCTAGCACAGATACGCAGTATTTT
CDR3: CASSYAGAPSTDTQYF

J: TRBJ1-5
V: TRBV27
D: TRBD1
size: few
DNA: TGTGCCAGCAGTTCCTCCTCGACAGGGAATCAGCCCCAGCATTTT
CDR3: CASSSSSTGNQPQHF

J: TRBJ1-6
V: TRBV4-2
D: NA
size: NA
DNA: TGTGCCAGCAGCCAAGACTTGGGGAATTCACCCCTCCACTTT
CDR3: CASSQDLGNSPLHF

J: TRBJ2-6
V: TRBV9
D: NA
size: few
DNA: TGTGCCAGCAGCGTAGCTGGCATCTCTGGGGCCAACGTCCTGACTTTC
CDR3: CASSVAGISGANVLTF

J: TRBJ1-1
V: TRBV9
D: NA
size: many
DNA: TGTGCCAGCAGCGTAGTGCCAGGACTTGAAGCTTTCTTT
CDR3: CASSVVPGLEAFF

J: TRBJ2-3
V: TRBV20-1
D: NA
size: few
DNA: TGCAGTGCCCCCTCCGGGACACGCACAGATACGCAGTATTTT
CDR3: CSAPSGTRTDTQYF

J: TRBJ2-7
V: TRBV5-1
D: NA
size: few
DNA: TGCGCCAGCAGCTTGGGCCGGGACCCCACCTACGAGCAGTACTTC
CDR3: CASSLGRDPTYEQYF

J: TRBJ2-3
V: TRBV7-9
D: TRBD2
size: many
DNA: TGTGCCAGCAGCTATAGCGGGGGGGCCGATACGCAGTATTTT
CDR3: CASSYSGGADTQYF

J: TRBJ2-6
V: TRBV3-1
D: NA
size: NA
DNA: TGTGCCAGCAGCCAACGATACTCTGGGGCCAACGTCCTGACTTTC
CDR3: CASSQRYSGANVLTF

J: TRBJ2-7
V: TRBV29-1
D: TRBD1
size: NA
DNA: TGCAGCGGTACACAGGGGTCCTACTACGAGCAGTACTTC
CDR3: CSGTQGSYYEQYF

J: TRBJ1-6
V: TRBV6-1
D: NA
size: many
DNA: TGTGCCTCAACTTCCTTCCTTTCACAGTCTTCGGCCCTCCACTTT
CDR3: CASTSFLSQSSALHF

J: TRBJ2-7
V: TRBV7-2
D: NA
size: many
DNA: TGTGCCAGCAGCTTCGGCAGCTCCTACGAGCAGTACTTC
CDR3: CASSFGSSYEQYF